This T cell receptor beta chain comes out of a study of cytomegalovirus exposure and HLA in healthy donors. Across the whole study: According to later analysis, the same platform produced the 120 validation and 600 to 800 first-cohort repertoires.

Here immunoSEQ multiplex PCR was the method, and the copy in TCRdb shows in-frame clones only, minus some. The profile covers 95,000 to 150,000 clones, with 89% appearing a single time and about 2% taken by the ten largest. The CDR3 is 16 residues long. The V segment lost 2 bases and the J segment 5 bases; nucleotides outside the gene matches: 7. Looked up from germline, CDR1 is MDHEN and CDR2 is SYDVKM. The source of this sequence is a woman aged 18-29 years in good health and CMV-seronegative. The rearrangement uses TRBV28 and TRBJ2-2, with 8 bases identical to TRBD1. Sample: PBMCs. CDR3 sequence: CASSLSQGAGTGELFF. The CDR3 DNA reads TGTGCCAGCAGTTTAAGTCAGGGGGCGGGGACCGGGGAGCTGTTTTTT. The full variable domain, completed using reference TRBV28 and TRBJ2-2, is DVKVTQSSRYLVKRTGEKVFLECVQDMDHENMFWYRQDPGLGLRLIYFSYDVKMKEKGDIPEGYSVSREKKERFSLILESASTNQTSMYLCASSLSQGAGTGELFFGEGSRLTVL.